This T cell receptor beta chain is drawn from a study of cytomegalovirus exposure and HLA in healthy donors. V was clipped by 9 bases and J by 0 bases; unmatched bases: 11. The CDR3 runs to 15 residues. Germline CDR1 is MRHNA and CDR2 is SNTAGT. Turning to this clone: What it binds is not known.

Study-level points and caveats: In a later analysis, V- and J-gene trimming of beta chains associated with a DCLRE1C missense variant, replicated independently. Per a later analysis, 15,000 to 20,000 TCR beta sequences showed association with HLA alleles at 0.05 false discovery rate. Evidence from a later analysis indicated that most CMV-associated TCR beta chains looked HLA-restricted. Cytomegalovirus association was assigned to 150 to 200 TCR beta chains.

The PCR was carried out with 60 Vbeta primers and 13 Jbeta primers. This table comes from immunoSEQ multiplex PCR, and its TCRdb copy is limited to in-frame clones, with some not included. The repertoire holds some 220,000 clones, with around 89% as singletons. Material for sequencing was PBMCs. The V call is TRBV6-4, the J call TRBJ2-7, with 7 bases matching TRBD1. The TCR comes from a woman aged 18-35 years in good health and CMV-seronegative. The CDR3 DNA sequence: TGTGCCAGTGGGGAGATTCGGGACAGCTCCTACGAGCAGTACTTC. Its translation is CASGEIRDSSYEQYF.